What follows are 20 T cell receptor beta chains derived from one specimen sequenced in a study of shared clonotypes between healthy human individuals. TCRdb's table, derived via immunoSEQ multiplex PCR, lists solely in-frame clones and lacks some. The table lists 600,000 to 750,000 clones, 72% of them singletons. Input material: memory CD4+ T cells sorted from blood. Subset reported: CD45RA-negative fraction. The receptor set was obtained from a woman between 25 and 40 years old in good health.

The chain has TRBV6-5 and TRBJ1-6, with 8 bases that match TRBD1. V lost 6 bases, J lost 8 bases, and 6 bases stayed unmatched. The CDR3 covers 14 residues. Looked up from germline, CDR1 is MNHEY and CDR2 is SVGAGI. The CDR3 spells CASSRQGLYSPLHF. The CDR3 nucleotides read TGTGCCAGCAGCCGACAGGGGCTTTATTCACCCCTCCACTTT.

This rearrangement joins TRBV19 to TRBJ2-1; TRBD1 is a possible D gene (6 bases). Germline-derived CDR1 and CDR2 are LNHDA and SQIVND (reference sequence). V was clipped by 6 bases and J by 7 bases, with 10 bases between them. The CDR3 has 12 amino acids. CDR3 DNA sequence: TGTGCCAGTAGAGGAACAGGGAATGAGCAGTTCTTC. Amino acid sequence: CASRGTGNEQFF.

Regarding this clone: This specimen includes other DNA sequences encoding the same CDR3. The CDR3 nucleotides read TGCGCCAGCAGCTTGGGGCTACAAGAGACCCAGTACTTC. This translates into CASSLGLQETQYF. The chain links TRBV5-1 to TRBJ2-5; D is unresolved. From germline, CDR1 is SGHRS and CDR2 YFSETQ. The ends were cut back, 0 bases at V and 2 bases at J, with 5 bases in the middle. There are 13 residues in the CDR3.

The chain combines TRBV5-6 with TRBJ2-2, with 7 bases fitting TRBD1. With V trimmed by 4 bases and J by 6 bases, 12 bases remained unmatched. Germline V gene data show CDR1 as SGHDT and CDR2 as YYEEEE. The CDR3 consists of 16 residues. CDR3 protein: CASSPRTGFFAGELFF. The CDR3 nucleotides read TGTGCCAGCAGCCCCAGGACAGGTTTTTTCGCCGGGGAGCTGTTTTTT.

This clone was seen a few times. The CDR3 loop is CSTEGLDPPYEQYF. In DNA form, the CDR3 reads TGCAGCACGGAAGGACTAGATCCCCCCTACGAGCAGTACTTC. V and J are TRBV29-1 and TRBJ2-7; 7 positions agree with TRBD2. V dropped 8 bases and J dropped 2; count of bases not matched to a gene: 12. The length of the CDR3 is 14 residues. Per germline, CDR1 SQVTM and CDR2 ANQGSEA.

This clone turned up a few times. The same CDR3 is also encoded by other DNA sequences in this sample. CDR3 sequence (DNA): TGTGCCAGCAGTCCGACAGGGTCCTCTGGAAACACCATATATTTT. Protein sequence: CASSPTGSSGNTIYF. The chain is built from TRBV6-5 and TRBJ1-3; 7 positions agree with TRBD1. V lost 5 bases to trimming and J lost 0 bases; unmatched junction nucleotides: 4. This CDR3 contains 15 residues. Germline loops: CDR1 MNHEY, CDR2 SVGAGI.

This clone has only a few counts. The CDR3 DNA sequence: TGTGCCAGCAGAGTGGGACAGGGCCAAGAGACCCAGTACTTC. Protein sequence: CASRVGQGQETQYF. V gene TRBV6-5 combines with J gene TRBJ2-5, with TRBD1 identical over 9 bases. Germline assignment: CDR1 MNHEY and CDR2 SVGAGI. The CDR3 is 14 residues long. V dropped 6 bases and J dropped 1; count of bases not matched to a gene: 3.

This rearrangement joins TRBV7-9 to TRBJ2-2, with D possibly being TRBD1 (6 bases). This CDR3 contains 17 residues. Trimming cost V 5 bases and J 1 base, with 17 bases left between them. The V gene's germline CDR1 is SEHNR and CDR2 FQNEAQ (reference sequence). The CDR3 DNA reads TGTGCCAGCAGCCCCGAGGTGGGGGCGGGGAACACCGGGGAGCTGTTTTTT. It specifies CASSPEVGAGNTGELFF.

A single count supports this clone. This rearrangement joins TRBV27 to TRBJ2-2, with 14 bases aligning to TRBD2. Germline V lookup: CDR1 MNHEY, CDR2 SMNVEV (reference sequence). This CDR3 has 17 residues. J gave up 2 bases and V 6 bases, and 5 bases lay outside the gene matches. The CDR3 is CASRGLAGVGNTGELFF. Here the CDR3 DNA reads TGTGCCAGCAGGGGACTAGCGGGAGTAGGCAACACCGGGGAGCTGTTTTTT.

This chain connects TRBV2 to TRBJ2-2; 8 bases are a match to TRBD2. The junction had 4 bases not matched to a gene; V was cut back by 9 bases and J by 4 bases. CDR1 and CDR2 from the germline V gene are SNHLY and FYNNEI. The CDR3 runs 13 residues. CDR3 coding DNA: TGTGCCAGTGCGGGAGGCCGCACCGGGGAGCTGTTTTTT. As protein: CASAGGRTGELFF.

To note about this clone: The same CDR3 is also encoded by other DNA sequences in this sample. V and J are TRBV2 and TRBJ2-7; D is unclear. The V end was cut by 1 base, the J end by 6 bases, with 7 bases between. This CDR3 has 12 amino acids. Germline CDR1 is SNHLY and CDR2 is FYNNEI. As DNA, the CDR3 is TGTGCCAGCAGTGAAGGAAGGTTCGAGCAGTACTTC. This encodes CASSEGRFEQYF.

There are a few counts of this clone. The same CDR3 also results from other DNA sequences found in this sample. This sequence joins TRBV30 and TRBJ1-5; D may be TRBD1 (5 bases). CDR3 length equals 15 residues. Germline CDR1 reads GTSNPN; CDR2 reads SVGIG (reference sequence). V gave up 0 bases and J gave up 3 bases, with 12 bases separating them. DNA for the CDR3: TGTGCCTGGAGTGTTAAGGGACTCGACAATCAGCCCCAGCATTTT. It encodes CAWSVKGLDNQPQHF. Filled out from reference TRBV30 and TRBJ1-5, the complete variable domain reads SQTIHQWPATLVQPVGSPLSLECTVEGTSNPNLYWYRQAAGRGLQLLFYSVGIGQISSEVPQNLSASRPQDRQFILSSKKLLLSDSGFYLCAWSVKGLDNQPQHFGDGTRLSIL.

This chain uses TRBV6-5 with TRBJ1-2; D remains ambiguous. This CDR3 region has 14 residues. The germline V and J ends were trimmed by 3 bases and 0 bases, with 8 bases remaining between them. Germline V gene lookup returns CDR1 MNHEY and CDR2 SVGAGI. The CDR3 nucleotides read TGTGCCAGCAGTTATGATCATTCTAACTATGGCTACACCTTC. As protein: CASSYDHSNYGYTF.

The rearrangement joins TRBV11-1 to TRBJ1-1; D remains unclear. The V end was cut by 5 bases, the J end by 1 base, with 8 bases between. There are 13 residues in the CDR3. Germline assignment: CDR1 SGHAT and CDR2 FQDESV (reference sequence). Written as DNA, the CDR3 is TGTGCCAGCAGCGTTCGACAGAACACTGAAGCTTTCTTT. Protein: CASSVRQNTEAFF.

The chain employs TRBV25-1 and TRBJ2-5; D possibly corresponds to TRBD2 (5 bases). The germline gives CDR1 MGHDK, CDR2 SYGVNS. This CDR3 is 14 amino acids long. V was clipped by 4 bases and J by 5 bases, with 14 bases between them. The CDR3: CASSVEGFGETQYF. CDR3 DNA: TGTGCCAGCAGTGTTGAGGGATTCGGGGAGACCCAGTACTTC.

The chain uses TRBV19 and TRBJ2-4; 8 bases are shared with TRBD2. Germline values: CDR1 LNHDA, CDR2 SQIVND (reference sequence). The CDR3 totals 14 residues. The junction had 4 bases not matched to a gene; V was cut back by 9 bases and J by 0 bases. The DNA of the CDR3 is TGTGCCAGCGGACTAGCTTTAGCCAAAAACATTCAGTACTTC. Protein: CASGLALAKNIQYF.

Points on this clone: A read error may be the cause here, since a much bigger clone is one base away. The V and J genes are TRBV7-6 and TRBJ1-5; D is uncertain. The CDR3 contains 13 residues. CDR1 and CDR2 (germline): SGHVS, FNYEAQ. Trimming pared 1 base from V and 4 bases from J, leaving 5 bases between. The CDR3 loop is CASSLDSNQPQHF. CDR3 nucleotide sequence: TGTGCCAGCAGCTTAGATAGTAATCAGCCCCAGCATTTT.

With regard to this clone: The identical CDR3 is also encoded by other nucleotide sequences in the sample. The chain recombines TRBV4-1 with TRBJ2-1; D not resolved. V was trimmed by 1 base and J by 6 bases, leaving 4 bases between them. Germline-derived CDR1 and CDR2 are MGHRA and YSYEKL. The CDR3 runs to 12 residues. CDR3 nucleotides: TGCGCCAGCAGCCAAGTACGCAATGAGCAGTTCTTC. The encoded protein is CASSQVRNEQFF.

Written as DNA, the CDR3 is TGCGCCAGCAGTGGTTGGGGACAACTAAGCACAGATACGCAGTATTTT. Its translation is CASSGWGQLSTDTQYF. The rearrangement uses TRBV10-1 and TRBJ2-3, with D perhaps TRBD1 (6 bases). The germline CDR1 and CDR2 sequences are WNHNN and SYGVQD (reference sequence). V lost 4 bases, J lost 0 bases, and 14 bases lay in between. This CDR3 is built from 16 residues.

This clone turned up a few times. V gene TRBV28 combines with J gene TRBJ2-7, with D possibly called TRBD1 or TRBD2 (5 bases each). This CDR3 is built from 14 residues. Germline V gene sequence: CDR1 MDHEN, CDR2 SYDVKM. The V gene lost 6 bases and the J gene lost 5 bases, with 17 bases spanning the gap. The CDR3 nucleotides are TGTGCCAGCAGGGCCGGGACCATTGCCCACGAGCAGTACTTC. It encodes CASRAGTIAHEQYF.